This record covers a single T cell receptor (beta chain). These data belong to a study of Graves' ophthalmopathy and Graves' hyperthyroidism. This CDR3 region has 16 residues. In germline, CDR1 is KGHDR, CDR2 SFDVKD. V was shortened by 4 bases and J by 4 bases, with 15 bases between the two germline ends. TCR beta CDR3 regions were amplified from RNA transcripts. Second-round multiplex PCR followed a first-round RT-PCR using HTBI primers. TCRdb fed the multiplex PCR reads into MiXCR, producing one record per CDR3 protein. The table records hundreds of thousands of distinct CDR3 sequences, over 40% of them present only once.

The specimen was peripheral blood. V is TRBV24-1 and J is TRBJ2-2, with D possibly being TRBD2 (6 bases). The sequence derives from an adult man with Graves' ophthalmopathy. CDR3 sequence: CATSDPRGTLTGELFF. CDR3 bases: TGTGCCACCAGTGACCCCCGCGGGACCCTCACCGGGGAGCTGTTTTTT.